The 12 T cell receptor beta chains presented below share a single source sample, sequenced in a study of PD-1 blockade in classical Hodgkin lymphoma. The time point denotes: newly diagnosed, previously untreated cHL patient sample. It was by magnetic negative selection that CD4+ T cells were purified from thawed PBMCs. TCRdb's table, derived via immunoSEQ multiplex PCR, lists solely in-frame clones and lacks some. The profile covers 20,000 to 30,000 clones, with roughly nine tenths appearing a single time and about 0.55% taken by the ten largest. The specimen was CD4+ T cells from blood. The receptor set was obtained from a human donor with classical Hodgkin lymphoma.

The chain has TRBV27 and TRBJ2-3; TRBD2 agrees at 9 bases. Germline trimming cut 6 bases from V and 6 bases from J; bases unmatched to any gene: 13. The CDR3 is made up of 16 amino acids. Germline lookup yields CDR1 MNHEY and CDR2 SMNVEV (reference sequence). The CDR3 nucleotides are TGTGCCAGCAGCCCAGGACTAGCGTTCCCCCGGGATACGCAGTATTTT. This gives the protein CASSPGLAFPRDTQYF.

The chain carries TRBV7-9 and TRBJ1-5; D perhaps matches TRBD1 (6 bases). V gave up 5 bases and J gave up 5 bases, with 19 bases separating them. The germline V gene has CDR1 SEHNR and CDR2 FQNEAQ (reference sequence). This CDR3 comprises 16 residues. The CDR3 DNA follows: TGTGCCAGCAGCCAGACGGGCAGGGGAGTCGATCAGCCCCAGCATTTT. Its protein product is CASSQTGRGVDQPQHF.

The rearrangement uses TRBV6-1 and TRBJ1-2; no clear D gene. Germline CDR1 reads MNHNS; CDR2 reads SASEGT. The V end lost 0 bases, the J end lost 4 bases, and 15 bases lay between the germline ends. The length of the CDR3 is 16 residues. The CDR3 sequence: CASSEASGRSGYGYTF. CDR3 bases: TGTGCCAGCAGTGAAGCTAGTGGCAGAAGTGGCTATGGCTACACCTTC.

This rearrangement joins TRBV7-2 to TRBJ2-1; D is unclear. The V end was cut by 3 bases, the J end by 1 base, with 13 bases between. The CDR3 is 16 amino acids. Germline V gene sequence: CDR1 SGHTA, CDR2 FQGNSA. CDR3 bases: TGTGCCAGCAGCTTTACGGCTACCCATTCCTACAATGAGCAGTTCTTC. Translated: CASSFTATHSYNEQFF.

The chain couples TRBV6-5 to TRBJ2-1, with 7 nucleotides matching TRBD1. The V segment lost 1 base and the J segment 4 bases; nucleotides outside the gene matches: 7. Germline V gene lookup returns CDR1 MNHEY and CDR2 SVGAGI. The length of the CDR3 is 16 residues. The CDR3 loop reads CASSYYGTDLYNEQFF. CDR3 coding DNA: TGTGCCAGCAGTTACTACGGGACAGACTTGTACAATGAGCAGTTCTTC.

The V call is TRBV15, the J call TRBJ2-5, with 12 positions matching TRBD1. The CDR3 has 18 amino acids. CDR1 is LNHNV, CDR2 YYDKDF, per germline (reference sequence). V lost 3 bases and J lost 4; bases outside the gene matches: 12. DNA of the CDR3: TGTGCCACCAGCAGGGCCTCTCCCGGGACAGGGGGCCGAGAGACCCAGTACTTC. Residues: CATSRASPGTGGRETQYF.

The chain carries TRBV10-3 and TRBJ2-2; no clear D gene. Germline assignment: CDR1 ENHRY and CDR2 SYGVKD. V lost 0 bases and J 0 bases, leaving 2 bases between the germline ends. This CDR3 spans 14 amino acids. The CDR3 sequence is CAISESPNTGELFF. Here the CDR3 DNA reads TGTGCCATCAGTGAGTCCCCGAACACCGGGGAGCTGTTTTTT.

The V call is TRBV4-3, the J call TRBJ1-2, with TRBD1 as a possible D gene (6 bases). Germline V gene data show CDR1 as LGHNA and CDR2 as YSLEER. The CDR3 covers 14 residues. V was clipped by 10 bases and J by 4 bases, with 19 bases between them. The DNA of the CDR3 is TGCGCCAACCCCGCCAATAAGGGGGGCTATGGCTACACCTTC. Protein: CANPANKGGYGYTF.

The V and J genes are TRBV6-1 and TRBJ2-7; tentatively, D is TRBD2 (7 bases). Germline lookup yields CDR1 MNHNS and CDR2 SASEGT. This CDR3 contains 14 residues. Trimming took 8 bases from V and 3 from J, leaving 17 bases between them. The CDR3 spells CASAEGGSDYEQYF. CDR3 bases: TGTGCCAGCGCCGAGGGGGGGTCTGACTACGAGCAGTACTTC.

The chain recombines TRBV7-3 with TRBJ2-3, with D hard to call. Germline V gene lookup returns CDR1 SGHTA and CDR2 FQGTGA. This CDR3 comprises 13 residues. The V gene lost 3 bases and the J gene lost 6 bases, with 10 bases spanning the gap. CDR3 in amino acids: CASSFQADDTQYF. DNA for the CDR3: TGTGCCAGCAGCTTCCAGGCCGACGATACGCAGTATTTT.

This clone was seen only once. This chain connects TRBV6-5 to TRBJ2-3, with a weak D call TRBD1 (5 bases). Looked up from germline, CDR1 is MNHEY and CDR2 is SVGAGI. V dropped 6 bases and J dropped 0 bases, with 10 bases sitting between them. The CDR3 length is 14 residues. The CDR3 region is CASRLQDSTDTQYF. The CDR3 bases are TGTGCCAGCAGGCTACAGGATAGCACAGATACGCAGTATTTT.

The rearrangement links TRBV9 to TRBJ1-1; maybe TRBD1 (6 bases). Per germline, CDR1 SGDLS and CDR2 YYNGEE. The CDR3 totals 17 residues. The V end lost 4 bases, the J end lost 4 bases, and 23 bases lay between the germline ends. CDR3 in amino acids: CASSIPWESGAGTEAFF. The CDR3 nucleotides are TGTGCCAGCAGCATCCCCTGGGAGTCAGGGGCGGGCACTGAAGCTTTCTTT.